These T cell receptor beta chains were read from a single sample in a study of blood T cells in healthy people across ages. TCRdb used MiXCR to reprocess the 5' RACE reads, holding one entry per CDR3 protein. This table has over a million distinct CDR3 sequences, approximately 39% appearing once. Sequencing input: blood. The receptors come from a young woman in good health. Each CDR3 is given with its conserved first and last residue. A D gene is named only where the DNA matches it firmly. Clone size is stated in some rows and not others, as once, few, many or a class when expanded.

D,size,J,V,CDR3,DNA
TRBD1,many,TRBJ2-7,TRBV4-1,CASSQEGQGAYEQYF,TGCGCCAGCAGCCAAGAGGGACAGGGAGCCTACGAGCAGTACTTC
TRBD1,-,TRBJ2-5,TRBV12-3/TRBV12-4,CASSLRQGLSQETQYF,TGTGCCAGCAGTCTTCGACAGGGTCTTTCTCAAGAGACCCAGTACTTC
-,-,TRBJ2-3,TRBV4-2,CASSQVGLASTDTQYF,TGTGCCAGCAGCCAAGTCGGGCTAGCGAGCACAGATACGCAGTATTTT
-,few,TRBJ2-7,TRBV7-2,CASSPWTATTYEQYF,TGTGCCAGCAGCCCCTGGACAGCCACTACTTACGAGCAGTACTTC
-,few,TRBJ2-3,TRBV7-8,CAASGRGDTQYF,TGTGCCGCATCTGGTCGAGGGGATACGCAGTATTTT
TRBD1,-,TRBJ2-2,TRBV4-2,CASSQVEQGAGELFF,TGTGCCAGCAGCCAAGTCGAACAGGGGGCCGGGGAGCTGTTTTTT
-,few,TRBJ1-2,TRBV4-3,CASSQDGTGLRYGYTF,TGCGCCAGCAGCCAAGATGGAACAGGGCTAAGATATGGCTACACCTTC
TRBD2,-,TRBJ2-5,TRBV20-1,CSAGLAGWETQYF,TGCAGTGCAGGGCTAGCGGGGTGGGAGACCCAGTACTTC
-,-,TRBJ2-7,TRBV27,CASSQWGGGQAYEQYF,TGTGCCAGCAGCCAATGGGGCGGGGGCCAGGCCTACGAGCAGTACTTC
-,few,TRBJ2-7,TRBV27,CASSAFTSSYEQYF,TGTGCCAGCAGTGCCTTTACTTCCTCCTACGAGCAGTACTTC
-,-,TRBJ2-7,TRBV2,CASSGFWGDEQYF,TGTGCCAGCAGCGGCTTTTGGGGTGACGAGCAGTACTTC
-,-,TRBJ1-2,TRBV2,CASNAGFGYGYTF,TGTGCCAGCAATGCAGGGTTCGGGTATGGCTACACCTTC
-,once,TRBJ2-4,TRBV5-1,CASSLGQAQNIQYF,TGCGCCAGCAGCTTGGGACAGGCCCAAAACATTCAGTACTTC
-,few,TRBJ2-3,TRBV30,CAWSLLAGTDTQYF,TGTGCCTGGAGTTTGCTGGCTGGCACAGATACGCAGTATTTT
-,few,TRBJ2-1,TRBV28,CASPPVRGSSYNEQFF,TGTGCCAGCCCCCCAGTGCGAGGGAGCTCCTACAATGAGCAGTTCTTC